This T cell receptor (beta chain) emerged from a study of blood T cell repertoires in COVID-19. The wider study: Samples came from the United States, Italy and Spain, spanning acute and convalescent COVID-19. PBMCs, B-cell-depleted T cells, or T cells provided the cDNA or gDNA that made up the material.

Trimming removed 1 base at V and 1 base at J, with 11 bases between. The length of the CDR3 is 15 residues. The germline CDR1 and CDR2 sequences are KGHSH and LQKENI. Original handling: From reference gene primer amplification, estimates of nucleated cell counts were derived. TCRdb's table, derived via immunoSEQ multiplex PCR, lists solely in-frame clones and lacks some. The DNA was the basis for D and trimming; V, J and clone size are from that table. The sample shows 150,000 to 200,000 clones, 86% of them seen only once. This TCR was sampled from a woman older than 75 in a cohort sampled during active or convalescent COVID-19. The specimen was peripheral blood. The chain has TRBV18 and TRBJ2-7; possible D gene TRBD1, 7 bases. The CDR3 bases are TGTGCCAGCTCACCACGCGGGACAGTGTCCTACGAGCAGTACTTC. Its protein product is CASSPRGTVSYEQYF.